This T cell receptor beta chain was documented in a study of PD-L1 blockade in urothelial cancer. Turning to the study itself: Men with urothelial cancer arising in the bladder made up about nine tenths of the roughly 29 patients. Treatment start was followed by blood analysis at 3 weeks (second dose) and again at 6 weeks. T cells numbered a median of about 150,000 in the blood samples.

CDR1 and CDR2 from the germline V gene are SGHVS and FNYEAQ. V shed 5 bases and J 0 bases; nucleotides not matched to a gene: 4. The CDR3 loop spans 15 amino acids. Assay: immunoSEQ multiplex PCR; the TCRdb copy retains only in-frame clones and omits some. The profile shows approximately 24,000 clones, 86% of them singletons. Sequencing was performed on PBMCs, taken around atezolizumab (anti-PD-L1) treatment. The receptor's source is a man aged 55 to 70 with urothelial cancer. The rearrangement uses TRBV7-6 and TRBJ2-1, with 7 bases that match TRBD1. The DNA of the CDR3 is TGTGCCAGCAGCAGCAGACAGGGCTCCTACAATGAGCAGTTCTTC. Residues: CASSSRQGSYNEQFF.